Below, 26 T cell receptor beta chains from the same sample are listed, as sequenced in a study of T-cell reconstitution after alpha-beta-depleted transplantation in children. Preparation of the TCRbeta library involved a method that used unique molecular identifiers. TCRdb reprocessed the PCR reads via MiXCR and lists one record per CDR3 protein. The sample has around 420,000 distinct CDR3 sequences, around 15% seen once. The sequenced sample was PBMCs, mostly from graft donor cells, obtained 360 days after TCRalphabeta/CD19-depleted stem cell transplant. These receptors were collected from a boy in the first two years of life who had a stem cell transplant for Wiskott-Aldrich syndrome, so the T cells may come from the graft donor.

The V and J genes are TRBV12-3 or TRBV12-4 and TRBJ2-3; the match to TRBD2 covers 10 bases. The CDR3 extends over 17 amino acids. The V and J ends lost 3 bases and 2 bases, in that order; junction bases with no gene match: 8. This CDR3 is CASSLDPSGRLTDTQYF. The CDR3 coding sequence is TGTGCCAGCAGTTTGGATCCTAGCGGGAGACTCACAGATACGCAGTATTTT.

The table lists this clonotype with a few counts. The rearrangement uses TRBV9 and TRBJ2-1, with 9 bases that match TRBD2. The CDR3 length is 16 residues. Unmatched junction bases numbered 3, after V lost 0 bases and J lost 2 bases. CDR1 is SGDLS and CDR2 is YYNGEE in the germline V gene. This chain's CDR3 is CASSVVSGSTYNEQFF. CDR3 in DNA: TGTGCCAGCAGCGTAGTTAGCGGGAGTACCTACAATGAGCAGTTCTTC. The complete variable domain, with remaining parts taken from reference TRBV9 and TRBJ2-1, reads DSGVTQTPKHLITATGQRVTLRCSPRSGDLSVYWYQQSLDQGLQFLIQYYNGEERAKGNILERFSAQQFPDLHSELNLSSLELGDSALYFCASSVVSGSTYNEQFFGPGTRLTVL.

This clonotype was picked up a small number of times. The chain recombines TRBV16 with TRBJ2-7, with D maybe TRBD2 (5 bases). Per the germline V gene, CDR1 is KGHSY and CDR2 is FQNENV. V lost 1 base, J lost 0 bases, and 19 bases lay in between. This CDR3 contains 18 residues. This chain's CDR3 is CASSQFWVGVDISYEQYF. In DNA, the CDR3 is TGTGCCAGCAGCCAATTTTGGGTGGGAGTGGATATCTCCTACGAGCAGTACTTC.

This chain links TRBV12-5 with TRBJ2-7, with D uncertain. Germline V gene data show CDR1 as LGHNT and CDR2 as FRNRAP. The V end was cut by 11 bases, the J end by 0 bases, with 17 bases between. The CDR3 is made up of 14 amino acids. The CDR3 sequence: CAAYLVAGSYEQYF. The DNA for the CDR3 is TGTGCTGCCTACCTAGTAGCTGGCTCCTACGAGCAGTACTTC.

The table lists this clonotype with a few counts. This sequence joins TRBV7-9 and TRBJ2-7; unclear D gene. Germline V lookup: CDR1 SEHNR, CDR2 FQNEAQ (reference sequence). CDR3 length: 14 residues. V was clipped by 1 base and J by 0 bases, with 7 bases between them. The CDR3 region has the DNA TGTGCCAGCAGCTTAGGTTGGGACTCCTACGAGCAGTACTTC. It encodes CASSLGWDSYEQYF.

This clonotype occurred many times. The genes are TRBV6-1 and TRBJ2-6, with D unclear. V was trimmed by 6 bases and J by 4 bases, leaving 7 bases between them. The CDR3 sequence is 13 residues long. CDR1 is MNHNS and CDR2 is SASEGT in the germline V gene. The CDR3 DNA sequence: TGTGCCAGCAGCCCGATGGGGGCCAACGTCCTGACTTTC. Protein product: CASSPMGANVLTF.

This clonotype was detected a few times. The genes are TRBV10-3 and TRBJ2-7, with no clear D. Trimming took off 0 bases at V and 4 bases at J, with 7 bases between the two ends. CDR1 and CDR2 from the germline V gene are ENHRY and SYGVKD. CDR3 size: 13 residues. CDR3 DNA: TGTGCCATCAGTGAGTCAAGGGCGTACGAGCAGTACTTC. Translated: CAISESRAYEQYF.

This CDR3 is CAISEPPWGEEQFF. The CDR3 region has the DNA TGTGCCATCAGTGAGCCGCCCTGGGGGGAGGAGCAGTTCTTC. This rearrangement joins TRBV10-3 to TRBJ2-1, with D tentatively TRBD2 (6 bases). The germline V gene encodes CDR1 ENHRY and CDR2 SYGVKD. The V gene lost 2 bases and the J gene lost 10 bases, with 15 bases spanning the gap. This CDR3 has 14 amino acids.

The sample holds a few counts of this clonotype. V gene TRBV6-1 combines with J gene TRBJ2-7; D is unclear. Germline-derived CDR1 and CDR2 are MNHNS and SASEGT. V lost 4 bases and J lost 1, with 11 bases in between. The CDR3 covers 14 residues. CDR3 coding DNA: TGTGCCAGCAGTGGATTAACGGGTTCCTACGAGCAGTACTTC. The encoded protein is CASSGLTGSYEQYF.

This clonotype occurred many times. V gene TRBV20-1 combines with J gene TRBJ2-1, with D possibly TRBD2 on 5 matching bases. The V gene's germline CDR1 is DFQATT and CDR2 SNEGSKA (reference sequence). The CDR3 is 14 amino acids. Trimming took 2 bases from V and 5 from J, leaving 13 bases between them. The CDR3 spells CSARSGTADNEQFF. The CDR3 DNA is TGCAGTGCTAGATCTGGCACAGCGGACAATGAGCAGTTCTTC.

The chain joins TRBV12-3 or TRBV12-4 to TRBJ2-2; D is perhaps TRBD1 (6 bases). Trimming removed 4 bases from V and 7 bases from J, with 31 bases in between. The CDR3 has 20 residues. In nucleotides, the CDR3 is TGTGCCAGCAGTTCCCCCGGGACATTTATTGAAACAAGCTCGGGCGGGGAGCTGTTTTTT. Its protein product is CASSSPGTFIETSSGGELFF.

This sequence joins TRBV5-1 and TRBJ2-7; D perhaps matches TRBD1 (6 bases). V was trimmed by 5 bases and J by 2 bases, leaving 14 bases between them. This CDR3 contains 14 residues. CDR1 and CDR2 (germline): SGHRS, YFSETQ. CDR3 in amino acids: CASSVITGTYEQYF. CDR3 in DNA: TGCGCCAGCAGTGTCATAACAGGGACCTACGAGCAGTACTTC.

This clonotype has just a few counts. For the CDR3, the DNA is TGCAGTGCTACAGAACCCACCCTGGATACGCAGTATTTT. Translated, it gives CSATEPTLDTQYF. This chain connects TRBV20-1 to TRBJ2-3; no definite D call. The CDR3 contains 13 residues. V lost 4 bases and J 6 bases, leaving 14 bases between the germline ends. Germline V gene data show CDR1 as DFQATT and CDR2 as SNEGSKA (reference sequence).

This clonotype has a handful of counts. The rearrangement joins TRBV28 to TRBJ1-1; D unclear. CDR1 MDHEN and CDR2 SYDVKM come from the germline V gene. This CDR3 has 16 amino acids. The V gene lost 5 bases and the J gene lost 5 bases, with 21 bases spanning the gap. The CDR3 sequence is CASSPSSILRRTEAFF. The CDR3 nucleotides read TGTGCCAGCAGTCCGTCGAGTATCCTACGTCGAACTGAAGCTTTCTTT.

This clonotype appeared a few times. The chain has TRBV20-1 and TRBJ1-3; D possibly corresponds to TRBD1 (6 bases). Germline values: CDR1 DFQATT, CDR2 SNEGSKA (reference sequence). The CDR3 extends over 17 amino acids. Trimming pared 6 bases from V and 3 bases from J, leaving 24 bases between. CDR3 nucleotide sequence: TGCAGTGCCGGAGTTACAGGGTCTGGGTTCTATGGAAACACCATATATTTT. Protein sequence: CSAGVTGSGFYGNTIYF.

The genes are TRBV20-1 and TRBJ2-1; D is undetermined. Trimming pared 1 base from V and 1 base from J, leaving 14 bases between. The CDR3 extends over 16 amino acids. Germline CDR1 DFQATT, CDR2 SNEGSKA (reference sequence). The CDR3, as DNA: TGCAGTGCTAGAGGACCCCGCGGTGGGTCCTACAATGAGCAGTTCTTC. Translating gives CSARGPRGGSYNEQFF.

This clonotype came up a few times. This chain uses TRBV6-5 with TRBJ1-2; perhaps TRBD1 as D (5 bases). CDR3 length: 12 amino acids. Between the trimmed V and J ends, which lost 0 bases and 8 bases, there was a span of 7 bases. CDR1 is MNHEY, CDR2 SVGAGI, per germline. CDR3 sequence: CASSYSGVGYTF. As DNA, the CDR3 is TGTGCCAGCAGTTACTCGGGGGTCGGCTACACCTTC.

This clonotype turned up a few times. This chain uses TRBV7-9 with TRBJ2-6, with unresolved D. From germline, CDR1 is SEHNR and CDR2 FQNEAQ (reference sequence). The CDR3 contains 15 residues. V lost 5 bases, J lost 2 bases, and 10 bases lay in between. DNA for the CDR3: TGTGCCAGCAGCCTACGATCTACTGGGGCCAACGTCCTGACTTTC. It specifies CASSLRSTGANVLTF.

CDR3 sequence (DNA): TGTGCCATCAGCCTCACGGGGGGCAGAAGGTCCTACAATGAGCAGTTCTTC. The encoded protein is CAISLTGGRRSYNEQFF. V is TRBV10-3 and J is TRBJ2-1, with D possibly matching TRBD2 (7 bases). Germline CDR1 and CDR2: ENHRY and SYGVKD. V dropped 6 bases and J dropped 1 base, with 19 bases sitting between them. This CDR3 has 17 amino acids.

This clonotype was picked up a small number of times. The chain recombines TRBV4-1 with TRBJ2-5; no firm D call. The V and J ends lost 2 bases and 4 bases respectively, with 8 bases between them. The CDR3 has 13 amino acids. Germline-derived CDR1 and CDR2 are MGHRA and YSYEKL. The CDR3 coding sequence is TGCGCCAGCAGCCAATTTGGGTTAGAGACCCAGTACTTC. As protein: CASSQFGLETQYF.

This clonotype was observed at least ten times. J is TRBJ1-1 and V is TRBV11-1; 8 bases agree with TRBD1. The V and J ends lost 5 bases and 8 bases, in that order; junction bases with no gene match: 4. CDR1 SGHAT and CDR2 FQDESV come from the germline V gene (reference sequence). The CDR3 has 12 amino acids. The CDR3 spells CASSPGTGEAFF. The CDR3 DNA reads TGTGCCAGCAGCCCCGGGACAGGAGAAGCTTTCTTT.

This clonotype turned up a few times. The chain employs TRBV2 and TRBJ2-7; D gene ambiguous. CDR1 SNHLY and CDR2 FYNNEI come from the germline V gene. This CDR3 is built from 15 residues. Deletions cut 1 base from V and 3 bases from J, with 13 bases between. CDR3 in amino acids: CASSEERPYHYEQYF. The CDR3 DNA reads TGTGCCAGCAGTGAAGAAAGGCCGTATCACTACGAGCAGTACTTC.

This clonotype showed up just a few times. J is TRBJ2-2 and V is TRBV28, with TRBD2 matching over 10 bases. Trimming removed 6 bases from V and 10 bases from J; junction bases left unmatched: 14. This CDR3 spans 16 amino acids. Germline V gene lookup returns CDR1 MDHEN and CDR2 SYDVKM. CDR3 region: CASRPLLAGVPKELFF. CDR3 nucleotide sequence: TGTGCCAGCAGACCCCTTCTAGCGGGGGTCCCAAAGGAGCTGTTTTTT.

There are many counts of this clonotype. The chain has TRBV7-9 and TRBJ2-7; D is perhaps TRBD1 or TRBD2 (5 bases each). CDR3 size: 15 residues. Germline CDR1 SEHNR, CDR2 FQNEAQ (reference sequence). V was shortened by 5 bases and J by 5 bases, with 19 bases between the two germline ends. The CDR3 region has the DNA TGTGCCAGCAGCGTTACGGGGTTACAGGAAGACGAGCAGTACTTC. Protein product: CASSVTGLQEDEQYF.

The chain recombines TRBV20-1 with TRBJ2-7, with 8 nucleotides matching TRBD1. CDR3 length equals 18 residues. J lost 2 bases, V lost 0 bases, and 15 bases had no gene match. The germline gives CDR1 DFQATT, CDR2 SNEGSKA (reference sequence). The CDR3 nucleotides read TGCAGTGCTAGAGATTCCAGGGGGCAAGGGCGGGGTCCCTACGAGCAGTACTTC. It is translated as CSARDSRGQGRGPYEQYF.

This clonotype occurred many times. As DNA, the CDR3 is TGTGCCAGCGGGACAGGGGTCAATTCACCCCTCCACTTT. It is translated as CASGTGVNSPLHF. The chain uses TRBV7-2 and TRBJ1-6; 10 bases fit TRBD1. V was pared by 8 bases and J by 7 bases, with 2 bases of the junction left unmatched. The CDR3 has 13 amino acids. The germline gives CDR1 SGHTA, CDR2 FQGNSA. Full variable domain (rest looked up from reference TRBV7-2 and TRBJ1-6): GAGVSQSPSNKVTEKGKDVELRCDPISGHTALYWYRQSLGQGLEFLIYFQGNSAPDKSGLPSDRFSAERTGGSVSTLTIQRTQQEDSAVYLCASGTGVNSPLHFGNGTRLTVT.